This T cell receptor beta chain originates from a study of blood T cells in healthy people across ages. This clonotype has more than one count but fewer than ten. No antigen is known for it. Each donor supplied around 9.6 milliliters of peripheral blood. Findings and caveats of the study: Greater diversity and more naive CD4+ cells were seen in long-lived donors than in aged donors. Total diversity from one million sequenced T cells was likely underestimated. While age rose, TCR beta diversity per million T cells dropped in a roughly linear way.

Then a second PCR, running about 6 to 12 cycles, was carried out with a sample-barcoded 5' primer and a J-beta primer mix. From the 5' RACE reads, TCRdb called clonotypes with MiXCR, one entry per CDR3 protein. This table has 650,000 to 900,000 distinct CDR3 sequences, 60% to 80% appearing once. CDR1 SGHAT and CDR2 FQNNGV come from the germline V gene. Unmatched junction bases numbered 14, after V lost 1 base and J lost 7 bases. This CDR3 has 17 residues. This clonotype was sampled from a man aged 25 to 45 in good health. The sample comprised blood. J is TRBJ2-7 and V is TRBV11-2, with 9 bases lining up with TRBD1. CDR3 sequence (DNA): TGTGCCAGCAGCTTAGTTAGGGGTGGGACAGGGATGGAGGAGCAGTACTTC. Translated, it gives CASSLVRGGTGMEEQYF.